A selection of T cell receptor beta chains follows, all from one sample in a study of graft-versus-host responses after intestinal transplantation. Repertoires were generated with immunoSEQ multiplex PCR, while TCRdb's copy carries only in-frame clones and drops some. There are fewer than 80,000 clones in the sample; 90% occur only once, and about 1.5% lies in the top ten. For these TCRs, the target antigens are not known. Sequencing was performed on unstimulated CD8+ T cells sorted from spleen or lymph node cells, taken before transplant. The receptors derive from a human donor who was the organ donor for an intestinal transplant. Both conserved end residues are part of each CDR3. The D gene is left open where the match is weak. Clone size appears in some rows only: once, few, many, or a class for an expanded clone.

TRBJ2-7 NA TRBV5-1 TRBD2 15 CASSFTSGSIYEQYF TGCGCCAGCAGCTTTACTAGCGGGAGTATCTACGAGCAGTACTTC
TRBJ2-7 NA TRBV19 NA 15 CASSIAPTGSYEQYF TGTGCCAGTAGTATAGCGCCCACAGGGTCCTACGAGCAGTACTTC
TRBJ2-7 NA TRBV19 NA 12 CASSMVRGEQYF TGTGCCAGTAGTATGGTTAGGGGCGAGCAGTACTTC
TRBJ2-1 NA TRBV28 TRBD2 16 CASSLLTSGRGNEQFF TGTGCCAGCAGTTTATTAACTAGCGGGAGGGGGAACGAGCAGTTCTTC
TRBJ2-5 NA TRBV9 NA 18 CASSVGAGPPGRQETQYF TGTGCCAGCAGCGTAGGTGCTGGTCCCCCCGGCAGGCAAGAGACCCAGTACTTC
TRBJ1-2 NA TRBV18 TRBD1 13 CASSPARGLGYTF TGTGCCAGCTCACCAGCCAGGGGGTTAGGCTACACCTTC
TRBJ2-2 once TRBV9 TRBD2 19 CASSPSGRLSHPRTGELFF TGTGCCAGCAGTCCTAGCGGGAGGTTGTCCCATCCCCGCACCGGGGAGCTGTTTTTT
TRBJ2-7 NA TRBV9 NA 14 CASSVEAGVGEQYF TGTGCCAGCAGCGTAGAGGCAGGGGTGGGCGAGCAGTACTTC
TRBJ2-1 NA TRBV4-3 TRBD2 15 CASSRELASYNEQFF TGCGCCAGCAGCCGGGAACTAGCGTCATACAATGAGCAGTTCTTC
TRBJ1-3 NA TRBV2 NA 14 CASSGTVSGNTIYF TGTGCCAGCAGTGGGACAGTCTCTGGAAACACCATATATTTT
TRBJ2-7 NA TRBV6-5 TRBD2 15 CASSYRPGGFAEQYF TGTGCCAGCAGTTACCGTCCGGGAGGCTTTGCCGAGCAGTACTTC
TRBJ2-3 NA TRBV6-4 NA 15 CASSDSMASTDTQYF TGTGCCAGCAGTGACTCGATGGCTAGCACAGATACGCAGTATTTT
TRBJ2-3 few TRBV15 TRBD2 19 CATSPTPGLAGDITDTQYF TGTGCCACCAGCCCCACGCCGGGACTAGCGGGAGACATAACCGATACGCAGTATTTT
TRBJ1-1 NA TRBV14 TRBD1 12 CASSPGTGEAFF TGTGCCAGCAGCCCCGGGACAGGTGAAGCTTTCTTT
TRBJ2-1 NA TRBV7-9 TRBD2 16 CASGLLRGRVYNEQFF TGTGCCAGCGGACTTCTCCGGGGGAGGGTTTACAATGAGCAGTTCTTC
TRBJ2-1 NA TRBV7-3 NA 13 CASSLSIGGEQFF TGTGCCAGCAGCTTAAGTATAGGAGGTGAGCAGTTCTTC
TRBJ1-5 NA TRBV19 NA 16 CASSIDRTAQNQPQHF TGTGCCAGTAGTATAGATCGCACAGCCCAAAATCAGCCCCAGCATTTT
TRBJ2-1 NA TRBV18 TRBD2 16 CASSLSEREAYNEQFF TGTGCCAGCTCACTTTCTGAGCGGGAAGCCTACAATGAGCAGTTCTTC
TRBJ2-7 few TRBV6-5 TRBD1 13 CASSSGTDYEQYF TGTGCCAGCAGCTCCGGGACAGACTACGAGCAGTACTTC
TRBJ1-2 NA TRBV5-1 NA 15 CASSFYATESYGYTF TGCGCCAGCAGCTTTTACGCGACAGAGTCCTATGGCTACACCTTC
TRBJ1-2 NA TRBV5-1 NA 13 CASKGVIDYGYTF TGCGCCAGCAAGGGGGTAATTGACTATGGCTACACCTTC
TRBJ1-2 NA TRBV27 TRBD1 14 CASRETGGSEGYTF TGTGCCAGCAGAGAGACAGGGGGCTCCGAGGGCTACACCTTC
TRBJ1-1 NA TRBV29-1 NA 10 CSPTEAEAFF TGCAGCCCCACCGAGGCTGAAGCTTTCTTT
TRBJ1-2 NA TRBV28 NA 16 CASSRPYRVLGYGYTF TGTGCCAGCAGTCGCCCCTACAGGGTCTTGGGCTATGGCTACACCTTC
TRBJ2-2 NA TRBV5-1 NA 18 CASSLVSSEVGYAGELFF TGCGCCAGCAGCTTGGTTTCTTCGGAGGTCGGTTACGCCGGGGAGCTGTTTTTT
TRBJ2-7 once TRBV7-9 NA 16 CASSRETGKAPYEQYF TGTGCCAGCAGCCGAGAGACGGGGAAGGCTCCCTACGAGCAGTACTTC
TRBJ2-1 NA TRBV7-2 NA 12 CASSAASAEQFF TGTGCCAGCAGCGCAGCTAGCGCTGAGCAGTTCTTC
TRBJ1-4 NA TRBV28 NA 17 CASSLRDSLVSNEKLFF TGTGCCAGCAGTTTGCGAGACAGCCTAGTTAGTAATGAAAAACTGTTTTTT
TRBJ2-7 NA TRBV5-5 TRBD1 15 CASSFPGQGSYEQYF TGTGCCAGCAGCTTCCCGGGACAGGGATCCTACGAGCAGTACTTC
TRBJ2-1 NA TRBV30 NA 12 CAWSVLKNEQFF TGTGCCTGGAGTGTATTAAAAAATGAGCAGTTCTTC
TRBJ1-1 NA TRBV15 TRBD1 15 CATSTTGGWNTEAFF TGTGCCACCAGCACCACAGGGGGCTGGAACACTGAAGCTTTCTTT
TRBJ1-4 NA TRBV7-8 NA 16 CASSSTTGKTNEKLFF TGTGCCAGCAGCTCTACCACAGGGAAGACTAATGAAAAACTGTTTTTT
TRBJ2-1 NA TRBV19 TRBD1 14 CASSISRGHNEQFF TGTGCCAGTAGTATAAGCAGGGGGCACAATGAGCAGTTCTTC
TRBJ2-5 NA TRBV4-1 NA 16 CASSQEPNSRGETQYF TGCGCCAGCAGCCAAGAACCTAATTCTCGCGGAGAGACCCAGTACTTC
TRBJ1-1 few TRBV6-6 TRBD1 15 CASDSLFNRGLGAFF TGTGCCAGCGACTCACTCTTTAACAGGGGGCTCGGGGCTTTCTTT
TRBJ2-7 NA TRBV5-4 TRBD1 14 CASSADRGSDEQYF TGTGCCAGCAGCGCTGACAGGGGGTCAGACGAGCAGTACTTC
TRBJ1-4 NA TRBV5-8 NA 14 CASSWGGTNEKLFF TGTGCCAGCAGCTGGGGGGGAACTAATGAAAAACTGTTTTTT
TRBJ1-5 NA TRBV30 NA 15 CAWSSAGLWDQPQHF TGTGCCTGGAGTTCGGCAGGCCTATGGGATCAGCCCCAGCATTTT
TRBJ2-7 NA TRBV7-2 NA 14 CASSLQEGGYEQYF TGTGCCAGCAGCTTACAGGAGGGCGGTTACGAGCAGTACTTC
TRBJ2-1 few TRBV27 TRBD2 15 CASSSAGVSYNEQFF TGTGCCAGCAGTTCAGCGGGAGTTTCCTACAATGAGCAGTTCTTC
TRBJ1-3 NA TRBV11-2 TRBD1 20 CASSLDIRGGRGPSGNTIYF TGTGCCAGCAGCTTAGATATTAGAGGAGGCAGGGGGCCTTCTGGAAACACCATATATTTT
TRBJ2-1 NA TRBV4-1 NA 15 CASSPGAFPLNEQFF TGCGCCAGCAGCCCAGGGGCCTTTCCTCTCAATGAGCAGTTCTTC
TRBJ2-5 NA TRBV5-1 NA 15 CASSLGGRPLETQYF TGCGCCAGCAGCTTGGGGGGCAGGCCCTTAGAGACCCAGTACTTC
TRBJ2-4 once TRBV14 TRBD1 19 CASSQDWTGLQPSKNIQYF TGTGCCAGCAGCCAAGATTGGACAGGGCTTCAACCCTCCAAAAACATTCAGTACTTC
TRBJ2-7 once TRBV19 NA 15 CASSPSDRRTYEQYF TGTGCCAGTAGTCCCAGCGACCGGCGAACCTACGAGCAGTACTTC
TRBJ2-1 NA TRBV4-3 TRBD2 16 CASSQDGTSGSYEQFF TGCGCCAGCAGCCAAGATGGGACTAGCGGGAGCTATGAGCAGTTCTTC
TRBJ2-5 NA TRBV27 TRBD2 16 CASSSRKAGGWETQYF TGTGCCAGCAGTTCCCGAAAAGCGGGAGGCTGGGAGACCCAGTACTTC
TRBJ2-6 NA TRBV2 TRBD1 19 CASTFSGTGDFSGANVLTF TGTGCCAGCACTTTCTCTGGGACAGGGGATTTCTCTGGGGCCAACGTCCTGACTTTC
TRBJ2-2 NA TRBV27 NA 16 CASSFGGSSYIGELFF TGTGCCAGCAGTTTTGGAGGGAGTTCCTATATCGGGGAGCTGTTTTTT
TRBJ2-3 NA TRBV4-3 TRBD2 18 CASSQDLWEREDTDTQYF TGCGCCAGCAGCCAAGATCTTTGGGAGCGGGAGGACACAGATACGCAGTATTTT
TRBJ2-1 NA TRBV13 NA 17 CASSLGLATHPNNEQFF TGTGCCAGCAGCTTAGGCCTAGCCACTCACCCCAACAATGAGCAGTTCTTC
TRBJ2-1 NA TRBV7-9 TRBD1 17 CASSLDGRQGARNEQFF TGTGCCAGCAGCTTAGATGGACGGCAGGGGGCGCGTAATGAGCAGTTCTTC